This passage covers 18 T cell receptor beta chains from one sample sequenced in a study of blood T cells in healthy people across ages. It was with a sample-barcoded 5' primer and a J-beta primer mix that a second PCR of about 6 to 12 cycles was run. One entry per CDR3 protein, called by TCRdb with MiXCR from the 5' RACE reads. The sample gives approximately 730,000 distinct CDR3 sequences, 53% of which show up once; around 41% is in the top ten. The sample comprised blood. The receptors were sampled from a man older than 75 in good health.

Notes on this clonotype: The germline gene is not matched at one end of the junction; a read error may be the cause. This chain connects TRBV29-1 to TRBJ2-1, with TRBD2 matching over 10 bases. CDR3 size: 17 residues. CDR1 and CDR2 (germline): SQVTM, ANQGSEA. The CDR3 is CGVGDWASGSSYNEQFF. The CDR3 DNA reads as TGCGGCGTTGGAGATTGGGCTAGCGGGAGCTCCTACAATGAGCAGTTCTTC.

V usage is TRBV20-1 and J usage is TRBJ2-7, with 9 nucleotides matching TRBD2. The J call is in doubt because the DNA end fits TRBJ2-5 better. Germline CDR1 DFQATT, CDR2 SNEGSKA (reference sequence). CDR3 length equals 12 residues. The CDR3 is CSRGRAWETQYF. The CDR3 region has the DNA TGCAGTCGCGGGAGGGCCTGGGAGACCCAGTACTTC.

This clonotype was recorded once. V and J are TRBV7-3 and TRBJ2-3, with D unresolved. Trimming stripped 2 bases from V and 5 bases from J, with 8 bases between. CDR1 is SGHTA, CDR2 FQGTGA, per germline. The CDR3 consists of 13 residues. CDR3 residues: CASSLVTRDTQYF. Written as DNA, the CDR3 is TGTGCCAGCAGCTTAGTGACTCGAGATACGCAGTATTTT.

The chain has TRBV20-1 and TRBJ2-3, with D perhaps TRBD2 (5 bases). This CDR3 is built from 12 residues. CDR1 and CDR2 from the germline V gene are DFQATT and SNEGSKA (reference sequence). V lost 0 bases and J 14 bases, leaving 15 bases between the germline ends. The CDR3 bases are TGCAGTGCTAGAGATTCGGGAAGAGACGCGTATTTT. Its protein product is CSARDSGRDAYF.

The rearrangement joins TRBV27 to TRBJ1-1; perhaps TRBD1 as D (5 bases). The V gene lost 5 bases and the J gene lost 0 bases, with 19 bases spanning the gap. The CDR3 is 17 residues long. Per the germline V gene, CDR1 is MNHEY and CDR2 is SMNVEV (reference sequence). The CDR3 spells CASSNGVRGFLNTEAFF. CDR3 DNA sequence: TGTGCCAGCAGTAATGGGGTTCGGGGGTTCCTGAACACTGAAGCTTTCTTT.

The chain is built from TRBV9 and TRBJ2-1; no reliable D call. V was shortened by 4 bases and J by 14 bases, with 16 bases between the two germline ends. Germline-derived CDR1 and CDR2 are SGDLS and YYNGEE. The CDR3 spans 12 residues. The CDR3 sequence: CASSPSFASEFF. CDR3 nucleotide sequence: TGTGCCAGCAGCCCCTCGTTTGCGTCAGAGTTCTTC.

The sample holds a few counts of this clonotype. The chain couples TRBV20-1 to TRBJ2-1; 7 bases map to TRBD2. The CDR3 covers 16 residues. V was clipped by 0 bases and J by 1 base; unmatched bases: 6. From germline, CDR1 is DFQATT and CDR2 SNEGSKA (reference sequence). The CDR3 spells CSARDPVRESYNEQFF. CDR3 bases: TGCAGTGCTAGAGATCCAGTGCGGGAGTCCTACAATGAGCAGTTCTTC.

The gene calls are TRBV7-2 and TRBJ2-7, with D uncertain. Germline V gene sequence: CDR1 SGHTA, CDR2 FQGNSA. The CDR3 totals 12 residues. The V end lost 5 bases, the J end lost 6 bases, and 11 bases lay between the germline ends. CDR3 sequence reads: CASSISRFEQYF. The CDR3 DNA reads as TGTGCCAGCAGCATTAGCCGCTTCGAGCAGTACTTC.

This clonotype was picked up many times. The chain couples TRBV9 to TRBJ2-7; D ambiguous. There are 13 residues in the CDR3. V gave up 7 bases and J gave up 7 bases, with 18 bases separating them. CDR1 and CDR2 from the germline V gene are SGDLS and YYNGEE. The CDR3 loop reads CASCRVPGLEQYF. In DNA, the CDR3 is TGTGCCAGCTGTCGGGTCCCAGGTTTGGAGCAGTACTTC.

This sequence joins TRBV5-1 and TRBJ2-1; 9 bases match TRBD1. CDR1 SGHRS and CDR2 YFSETQ come from the germline V gene. V lost 3 bases and J lost 6; bases outside the gene matches: 7. This CDR3 is built from 15 residues. The CDR3 sequence: CASSSTGGVGNEQFF. DNA of the CDR3: TGCGCCAGCAGCTCCACAGGGGGCGTAGGCAATGAGCAGTTCTTC.

The J gene is TRBJ1-5, the V gene TRBV28; no firm D call. The germline V gene has CDR1 MDHEN and CDR2 SYDVKM. The CDR3 extends over 12 amino acids. V was shortened by 2 bases and J by 6 bases, with 5 bases between the two germline ends. In DNA form, the CDR3 reads TGTGCCAGCAGTTTAAGGGCTCAGCCCCAGCATTTT. Translation: CASSLRAQPQHF. Complete variable domain (other parts from reference TRBV28 and TRBJ1-5): DVKVTQSSRYLVKRTGEKVFLECVQDMDHENMFWYRQDPGLGLRLIYFSYDVKMKEKGDIPEGYSVSREKKERFSLILESASTNQTSMYLCASSLRAQPQHFGDGTRLSIL.

The chain couples TRBV6-5 to TRBJ2-7; 8 bases map to TRBD1. The CDR3 is made up of 13 amino acids. Per germline, CDR1 MNHEY and CDR2 SVGAGI. With V trimmed by 6 bases and J by 3 bases, 4 bases remained unmatched. In nucleotides, the CDR3 is TGTGCCAGCAGGTCGACAGGGGTCTACGAGCAGTACTTC. Protein product: CASRSTGVYEQYF.

The chain couples TRBV10-3 to TRBJ2-4; D may be TRBD1 (6 bases). Germline lookup yields CDR1 ENHRY and CDR2 SYGVKD. Trimming removed 6 bases from V and 13 bases from J, with 19 bases in between. The CDR3 covers 13 residues. The CDR3 DNA reads TGTGCCATCAGCCGGGACAACTACAATGAGCAGTACTTC. Protein sequence: CAISRDNYNEQYF.

The genes are TRBV24-1 and TRBJ2-2; maybe TRBD2 (5 bases). The CDR3 covers 16 residues. The germline V and J ends were trimmed by 0 bases and 4 bases, with 11 bases remaining between them. Germline CDR1 reads KGHDR; CDR2 reads SFDVKD. This CDR3 reads CATSDLRGLTTGELFF. The CDR3 coding sequence is TGTGCCACCAGTGATTTGCGAGGGTTGACCACCGGGGAGCTGTTTTTT.

This clonotype was counted a single time. As DNA, the CDR3 is TGCGCCAGCAGCTTTAATAACGGAATGAACACTGAAGCTTTCTTT. Protein sequence: CASSFNNGMNTEAFF. V gene TRBV5-1 combines with J gene TRBJ1-1, with D uncertain. The germline V gene has CDR1 SGHRS and CDR2 YFSETQ. The V and J ends lost 2 bases and 0 bases respectively, with 11 bases between them. The CDR3 has 15 residues.

Notes on this clonotype: An end of the junction differs from the germline gene, which may be a read error. The gene calls are TRBV5-1 and TRBJ1-5; D unclear. CDR1 and CDR2 (germline): SGHRS, YFSETQ. The CDR3 runs to 15 residues. CDR3 in amino acids: CASSRTWQNHQPQHF. The CDR3 nucleotides are TGTGCCAGCAGCCGAACCTGGCAGAACCATCAGCCCCAGCATTTT.

This clonotype was detected only a few times. For the CDR3, the DNA is TGTGCCAGCAGCCAAGGCGGAGGGGAAGAGCAGTACTTC. Its translation: CASSQGGGEEQYF. This sequence joins TRBV7-3 and TRBJ2-7; possibly TRBD2 for D (6 bases). The CDR3 extends over 13 amino acids. The germline CDR1 and CDR2 sequences are SGHTA and FQGTGA. V lost 5 bases and J 7 bases, leaving 15 bases between the germline ends.

CDR3: CSVVGEAKETQYF. CDR3 in DNA: TGCAGCGTTGTAGGGGAGGCCAAAGAGACCCAGTACTTC. The chain recombines TRBV29-1 with TRBJ2-4, with D perhaps matching TRBD2 (6 bases). The J call may be in error: the DNA end matches TRBJ2-5 better. Germline CDR1 is SQVTM and CDR2 is ANQGSEA. CDR3 length equals 13 residues.